Below, 20 T cell receptor beta chains from the same sample are listed, as sequenced in a study of CD8+ T cells in alopecia areata. cDNA reverse transcribed from extracted RNA served as the sequencing template. Some clones are missing from TCRdb's copy, which holds only in-frame ones; the method was immunoSEQ multiplex PCR. This table has 190,000 or so clones, roughly 53% appearing once. Sample treatment: oral pan-JAK inhibitor, 5-10 mg twice daily. The sequencing here drew on CD8+ T cells sorted from blood, taken at week 24, from a patient treated with tofacitinib. Receptors originate from a human donor with alopecia areata.

V usage is TRBV15 and J usage is TRBJ2-3, with 9 positions matching TRBD2. The CDR3 totals 14 residues. V dropped 3 bases and J dropped 3; count of bases not matched to a gene: 1. Germline CDR1 LNHNV, CDR2 YYDKDF (reference sequence). The CDR3: CATSRTSGTDTQYF. CDR3 nucleotides: TGTGCCACCAGCAGGACTAGCGGAACAGATACGCAGTATTTT.

The chain is built from TRBV5-1 and TRBJ1-2; a weak D match, TRBD1 (5 bases). Germline loops: CDR1 SGHRS, CDR2 YFSETQ. The CDR3 consists of 13 residues. V lost 2 bases, J lost 1 base, and 6 bases lay in between. The CDR3, as DNA: TGCGCCAGCAGCTTAGACAGTAACTATGGCTACACCTTC. Translation: CASSLDSNYGYTF.

V and J are TRBV6-5 and TRBJ1-3; D ambiguous. The CDR3 sequence is 15 residues long. Germline V gene data show CDR1 as MNHEY and CDR2 as SVGAGI. V was shortened by 0 bases and J by 0 bases, with 6 bases between the two germline ends. CDR3 DNA: TGTGCCAGCAGTTACTCGATACGCTCTGGAAACACCATATATTTT. It encodes CASSYSIRSGNTIYF.

The chain joins TRBV12-5 to TRBJ2-5; D is uncertain. Germline V lookup: CDR1 LGHNT, CDR2 FRNRAP. V was clipped by 1 base and J by 4 bases, with 4 bases between them. CDR3 length equals 12 residues. CDR3 amino acids: CASGLARETQYF. CDR3 DNA: TGTGCTAGTGGTTTGGCGAGAGAGACCCAGTACTTC.

The rearrangement joins TRBV30 to TRBJ2-5; 8 bases map to TRBD2. Trimming at V came to 1 base and at J to 0 bases, leaving 1 base not matched to a gene. The CDR3 consists of 14 residues. The germline V gene encodes CDR1 GTSNPN and CDR2 SVGIG (reference sequence). CDR3 nucleotides: TGTGCCTGGAGTGCGGGGGGGTACCAAGAGACCCAGTACTTC. It codes for CAWSAGGYQETQYF. Full variable domain (remainder filled in from reference TRBV30 and TRBJ2-5): SQTIHQWPATLVQPVGSPLSLECTVEGTSNPNLYWYRQAAGRGLQLLFYSVGIGQISSEVPQNLSASRPQDRQFILSSKKLLLSDSGFYLCAWSAGGYQETQYFGPGTRLLVL.

This clone was recorded a few times. The CDR3 DNA follows: TGTGCCAGCAGCCAAGGAACTATCCCCTACAATGAGCAGTTCTTC. Translating it yields CASSQGTIPYNEQFF. This chain connects TRBV14 to TRBJ2-1; no clear D gene. The CDR3 spans 15 residues. The ends were cut back, 1 base at V and 2 bases at J, with 9 bases in the middle. Germline V gene sequence: CDR1 SGHDN, CDR2 FVKESK.

The CDR3 nucleotides are TGCGCCAGCAGCCCGAATCGTACAGGGGGCGAAGAGACCCAGTACTTC. Encoded protein: CASSPNRTGGEETQYF. The chain links TRBV5-1 to TRBJ2-5; 9 nucleotides line up with TRBD1. There are 16 residues in the CDR3. Germline V CDR1 and CDR2: SGHRS, YFSETQ. The trim removed 4 bases at V and 3 bases at J, leaving 10 bases unmatched.

V gene TRBV29-1 combines with J gene TRBJ2-2; perhaps TRBD1 as D (6 bases). CDR1 and CDR2 from the germline V gene are SQVTM and ANQGSEA. The CDR3 totals 14 residues. Trimming cost V 2 bases and J 4 bases, with 11 bases left between them. Here the CDR3 DNA reads TGCAGCGTTGAATGGGGGCAGGGCACCGGGGAGCTGTTTTTT. It encodes CSVEWGQGTGELFF.

This clone has a handful of counts. The J gene is TRBJ2-7, the V gene TRBV13; 8 bases align to TRBD2. This CDR3 has 13 amino acids. Germline values: CDR1 PRHDT, CDR2 FYEKMQ (reference sequence). V lost 5 bases to trimming and J lost 6 bases; unmatched junction nucleotides: 6. The CDR3 coding sequence is TGTGCCAGCAGCACCGGGGGGGCAGGCGAGCAGTACTTC. Translating gives CASSTGGAGEQYF.

The chain recombines TRBV7-6 with TRBJ2-7; D remains ambiguous. CDR3 length: 12 residues. CDR1 and CDR2 from the germline V gene are SGHVS and FNYEAQ. The V gene lost 5 bases and the J gene lost 4 bases, with 9 bases spanning the gap. CDR3: CASSASGYEQYF. DNA for the CDR3: TGTGCCAGCAGCGCGTCCGGATACGAGCAGTACTTC. The whole variable domain, filled in from reference TRBV7-6 and TRBJ2-7, reads GAGVSQSPRYKVTKRGQDVALRCDPISGHVSLYWYRQALGQGPEFLTYFNYEAQQDKSGLPNDRFSAERPEGSISTLTIQRTEQRDSAMYRCASSASGYEQYFGPGTRLTVT.

This clone came up a few times. This chain joins TRBV9 and TRBJ2-7, with D maybe TRBD2 (5 bases). The ends were cut back, 3 bases at V and 1 base at J, with 14 bases in the middle. The CDR3 extends over 15 amino acids. From germline, CDR1 is SGDLS and CDR2 YYNGEE. The CDR3 bases are TGTGCCAGCAGCGCGTTCTCCGGGATATCCTACGAGCAGTACTTC. Translated: CASSAFSGISYEQYF. Full variable domain (outside the CDR3, taken from reference TRBV9 and TRBJ2-7): DSGVTQTPKHLITATGQRVTLRCSPRSGDLSVYWYQQSLDQGLQFLIQYYNGEERAKGNILERFSAQQFPDLHSELNLSSLELGDSALYFCASSAFSGISYEQYFGPGTRLTVT.

The chain has TRBV13 and TRBJ1-1; unclear D gene. The length of the CDR3 is 14 residues. V dropped 7 bases and J dropped 0 bases, with 12 bases sitting between them. Germline V gene lookup returns CDR1 PRHDT and CDR2 FYEKMQ (reference sequence). The DNA for the CDR3 is TGTGCCAGCACGGTCGGAACTTTGAACACTGAAGCTTTCTTT. This gives the protein CASTVGTLNTEAFF.

This clone was detected a few times. This chain joins TRBV5-1 and TRBJ2-3, with D perhaps matching TRBD1 or TRBD2 (6 bases each). V was shortened by 1 base and J by 2 bases, with 11 bases between the two germline ends. The V gene's germline CDR1 is SGHRS and CDR2 YFSETQ. This CDR3 contains 15 residues. CDR3 residues: CASSLSRGATDTQYF. CDR3 coding DNA: TGCGCCAGCAGCTTGAGTAGGGGGGCCACAGATACGCAGTATTTT.

The chain joins TRBV4-1 to TRBJ1-4; D possibly corresponds to TRBD1 (5 bases). CDR3 length equals 12 residues. CDR1 MGHRA and CDR2 YSYEKL come from the germline V gene. Trimming pared 2 bases from V and 7 bases from J, leaving 5 bases between. CDR3 sequence (DNA): TGCGCCAGCAGCCAACAGGGTGAAAAACTGTTTTTT. This encodes CASSQQGEKLFF.

The V and J genes are TRBV2 and TRBJ1-2; D ambiguous. CDR1 is SNHLY and CDR2 is FYNNEI in the germline V gene. V lost 7 bases to trimming and J lost 1 base, with 19 bases between them. This CDR3 contains 16 residues. CDR3 residues: CASTEVDSIGNYGYTF. The CDR3 nucleotides read TGTGCCAGCACCGAAGTGGACTCCATCGGTAACTATGGCTACACCTTC.

This chain uses TRBV6-5 with TRBJ2-5; D not resolved. Germline CDR1 MNHEY, CDR2 SVGAGI. V lost 2 bases, J lost 0 bases, and 4 bases lay in between. The CDR3 is 13 residues long. CDR3: CASSYPNQETQYF. The CDR3 region has the DNA TGTGCCAGCAGTTACCCGAACCAAGAGACCCAGTACTTC.

This clone was observed a few times. The chain uses TRBV7-6 and TRBJ2-7, with 8 bases lining up with TRBD2. With 5 bases clipped from V and 4 bases from J, the junction kept 10 bases outside the gene matches. The CDR3 runs 15 residues. Germline V gene sequence: CDR1 SGHVS, CDR2 FNYEAQ. CDR3 coding DNA: TGTGCCAGCAGCATGAGGCGGGGGGCCCTATACGAGCAGTACTTC. Translating gives CASSMRRGALYEQYF.

This clone showed up just a few times. The V and J genes are TRBV7-9 and TRBJ2-5; D call uncertain. The CDR3 is made up of 13 amino acids. Looked up from germline, CDR1 is SEHNR and CDR2 is FQNEAQ (reference sequence). Trimming stripped 8 bases from V and 1 base from J, with 11 bases between. The CDR3 sequence is CASEPRSQETQYF. CDR3 in DNA: TGTGCCAGCGAACCCCGATCCCAAGAGACCCAGTACTTC.

The chain links TRBV13 to TRBJ2-5, with TRBD2 identical over 8 bases. This CDR3 contains 15 residues. J gave up 4 bases and V 6 bases, and 10 bases lay outside the gene matches. The germline CDR1 and CDR2 sequences are PRHDT and FYEKMQ (reference sequence). The CDR3 DNA follows: TGTGCCAGCAGTCCCAGGAGCGGGGGCGGAGAGACCCAGTACTTC. This translates into CASSPRSGGGETQYF.

Here the CDR3 DNA reads TGTGCCAGCTCGCCTGGTGGTCTCATCGCCAACGTCCTGACTTTC. It is translated as CASSPGGLIANVLTF. The genes are TRBV11-1 and TRBJ2-6; D remains unclear. This CDR3 spans 15 amino acids. V was shortened by 8 bases and J by 7 bases, with 18 bases between the two germline ends. The germline V gene encodes CDR1 SGHAT and CDR2 FQDESV (reference sequence).